The present T cell receptor beta chain was sequenced within a study of STAT5B mutations in CD4+ large granular lymphocyte leukemia. Study observations and caveats: Over 20% of private leukemic clonotypes occurred rarely in other patients' non-leukemic repertoires. The CD4+ versus CD8+ T-LGLL clonality difference may reflect limited sample size. Patient CD4-sorted repertoires stayed more clonal than healthy ones after leukemic-clone removal.

Comment on this clone: Its antigen is unknown.

Germline CDR1 reads SGHTA; CDR2 reads FQGNSA. The V and J ends lost 5 bases and 3 bases, in that order; junction bases with no gene match: 8. The CDR3 runs to 16 residues. Assay: immunoSEQ multiplex PCR; the TCRdb copy retains only in-frame clones and omits some. The profile shows around 30,000 clones, about 76% of them singletons. Healthy controls were blood donor buffy coats. Sequencing was carried out using CD4+ T cells from blood buffy coats. This receptor was obtained from a human donor in good health. The chain carries TRBV7-2 and TRBJ2-1; 9 nucleotides align to TRBD1. The CDR3, as DNA: TGTGCCAGCAGCCGGTTTCCGGGACAGGGCTACAATGAGCAGTTCTTC. This encodes CASSRFPGQGYNEQFF.